Included here is one T cell receptor (beta chain) sequence, with context. This CDR3 is built from 11 residues. CDR1 and CDR2 (germline): SNHLY, FYNNEI. Trimming stripped 7 bases from V and 5 bases from J, with 8 bases between. How the authors handled the data: Estimation of nucleated cell counts was performed using reference gene primer amplification. Using immunoSEQ multiplex PCR, the repertoire was profiled, and TCRdb retains in-frame clones only, with some absent. Clonal size and the V and J genes are those of that table, whereas D and trimming came from the DNA. The table has under 350,000 clones, 86% seen once; the top ten hold about 4.2%. The data originate from a study of blood T cell repertoires in COVID-19. Study context: The United States, Italy and Spain provided the acute and convalescent COVID-19 samples.

This chain uses TRBV2 with TRBJ2-5; D call uncertain. The specimen was PBMCs or T cells enriched from blood (not recorded which). The sequence derives from a woman between 40 and 55 years old with acute COVID-19. Here the CDR3 DNA reads TGTGCCAGCAAGACGGAGGAGACCCAGTACTTC. This translates into CASKTEETQYF. Together with reference TRBV2 and TRBJ2-5, the CDR3 gives the full variable domain: EPEVTQTPSHQVTQMGQEVILRCVPISNHLYFYWYRQILGQKVEFLVSFYNNEISEKSEIFDDQFSVERPDGSNFTLKIRSTKLEDSAMYFCASKTEETQYFGPGTRLLVL.